The 13 T cell receptor beta chains given below trace back to one sample, sequenced in a study of blood T cell repertoires in COVID-19. Repertoires were generated with immunoSEQ multiplex PCR, while TCRdb's copy carries only in-frame clones and drops some. The sample consists of 90,000 or so clones, approximately 85% of them appearing once. The specimen was peripheral blood. These receptors were obtained from a human donor in a cohort sampled during active COVID-19.

The rearrangement uses TRBV6-5 and TRBJ2-5, with 9 bases that match TRBD2. The CDR3 runs to 14 residues. The germline V gene encodes CDR1 MNHEY and CDR2 SVGAGI. The V segment lost 2 bases and the J segment 6 bases; nucleotides outside the gene matches: 4. The CDR3, as DNA: TGTGCCAGCAGTTACCAGGCGGGAGGGAAGACCCAGTACTTC. It codes for CASSYQAGGKTQYF.

The chain uses TRBV5-1 and TRBJ2-5; a weak D match, TRBD2 (6 bases). The CDR3 runs to 15 residues. Per germline, CDR1 SGHRS and CDR2 YFSETQ. Trimming cost V 2 bases and J 1 base, with 12 bases left between them. The CDR3 sequence: CASSLETGGQETQYF. CDR3 nucleotides: TGCGCCAGCAGCTTAGAAACCGGGGGCCAAGAGACCCAGTACTTC.

This clone was detected once. V gene TRBV7-3 combines with J gene TRBJ2-3, with TRBD2 identical over 12 bases. Losses at the gene ends were 5 bases for V and 6 bases for J; bases not matched to a gene: 12. The CDR3 runs 17 residues. Germline V gene data show CDR1 as SGHTA and CDR2 as FQGTGA. The CDR3, as DNA: TGTGCCAGCAGCCTACCGTCTAGCGGGAGGGCCAGGGATACGCAGTATTTT. Its protein is CASSLPSSGRARDTQYF.

The chain couples TRBV4-1 to TRBJ2-3; 13 bases agree with TRBD2. In germline, CDR1 is MGHRA, CDR2 YSYEKL. This CDR3 contains 17 residues. Trimming at V came to 4 bases and at J to 5 bases, leaving 9 bases not matched to a gene. CDR3 coding DNA: TGCGCCAGCAGCCGAAGACTAGCGGGGGGTGTGGAAGATACGCAGTATTTT. This gives the protein CASSRRLAGGVEDTQYF.

This clone was counted once. This chain joins TRBV6-5 and TRBJ2-3; TRBD1 matches 8 bases. Looked up from germline, CDR1 is MNHEY and CDR2 is SVGAGI. The length of the CDR3 is 15 residues. Trimming removed 5 bases from V and 3 bases from J; junction bases left unmatched: 7. The CDR3 nucleotides read TGTGCCAGCAGTCGGACAGGGAGGTTAACAGATACGCAGTATTTT. Translation: CASSRTGRLTDTQYF.

J is TRBJ1-4 and V is TRBV27; TRBD1 matches at 7 bases. Germline V CDR1 and CDR2: MNHEY, SMNVEV (reference sequence). Unmatched junction bases numbered 6, after V lost 6 bases and J lost 8 bases. The CDR3 covers 13 residues. CDR3 DNA: TGTGCCAGCAGACGACAGGGAAACGAAAAACTGTTTTTT. Translating it yields CASRRQGNEKLFF.

This clone was found once. This sequence joins TRBV15 and TRBJ1-4; D is ambiguous. The CDR3 runs 16 residues. The V gene lost 0 bases and the J gene lost 8 bases, with 16 bases spanning the gap. Germline V gives CDR1 LNHNV, CDR2 YYDKDF (reference sequence). The CDR3 region is CATSRDRGVGGEKLFF. The CDR3 DNA sequence: TGTGCCACCAGCAGAGATCGCGGGGTAGGAGGGGAAAAACTGTTTTTT.

This clone was found many times. V is TRBV4-3 and J is TRBJ1-2; D call uncertain. Germline values: CDR1 LGHNA, CDR2 YSLEER. The CDR3 runs to 16 residues. V was trimmed by 0 bases and J by 1 base, leaving 12 bases between them. The CDR3 DNA reads TGCGCCAGCAGCCAAGATTACCCGGTCGGTAACTATGGCTACACCTTC. Its protein product is CASSQDYPVGNYGYTF.

J is TRBJ1-1 and V is TRBV12-3 or TRBV12-4, with 9 bases identical to TRBD1. CDR3 size: 12 residues. V gave up 4 bases and J gave up 12 bases; unmatched junction bases: 6. The CDR3 DNA sequence: TGTGCCAGCAGTTCCCGGGACAGGGTAACTTTCTTT. Translated, it gives CASSSRDRVTFF.

The chain recombines TRBV2 with TRBJ1-5, with unresolved D. Germline CDR1 SNHLY, CDR2 FYNNEI. Trimming took off 4 bases at V and 9 bases at J, with 16 bases between the two ends. CDR3 length: 14 residues. Here the CDR3 DNA reads TGTGCCAGCAGTGGCATGGCGGGTAGGTCGCCCCAGCATTTT. Encoded protein: CASSGMAGRSPQHF.

CDR3 residues: CASSTSGGYNEQFF. In DNA, the CDR3 is TGTGCCAGTAGTACTAGCGGGGGTTACAATGAGCAGTTCTTC. The chain is built from TRBV19 and TRBJ2-1; 10 bases fit TRBD2. CDR3 length equals 14 residues. Germline CDR1 reads LNHDA; CDR2 reads SQIVND (reference sequence). V dropped 4 bases and J dropped 4; count of bases not matched to a gene: 1.

The chain employs TRBV27 and TRBJ1-5, with 7 nucleotides matching TRBD1. The CDR3 loop spans 16 amino acids. Losses at the gene ends were 2 bases for V and 1 base for J; bases not matched to a gene: 5. CDR1 and CDR2 (germline): MNHEY, SMNVEV (reference sequence). In DNA, the CDR3 is TGTGCCAGCAGTTTACGGGGACAGAAAAGCAATCAGCCCCAGCATTTT. Translating gives CASSLRGQKSNQPQHF.

This clone was seen once. V gene TRBV7-2 combines with J gene TRBJ2-3; 7 bases are a match to TRBD2. CDR1 SGHTA and CDR2 FQGNSA come from the germline V gene. V shed 5 bases, J shed 14 bases, and the junction held 16 bases outside the gene matches. The CDR3 spans 14 residues. CDR3 amino acids: CASSASSWGGLLYF. The DNA for the CDR3 is TGTGCCAGCAGCGCCTCTTCGTGGGGGGGTCTTCTGTATTTT.